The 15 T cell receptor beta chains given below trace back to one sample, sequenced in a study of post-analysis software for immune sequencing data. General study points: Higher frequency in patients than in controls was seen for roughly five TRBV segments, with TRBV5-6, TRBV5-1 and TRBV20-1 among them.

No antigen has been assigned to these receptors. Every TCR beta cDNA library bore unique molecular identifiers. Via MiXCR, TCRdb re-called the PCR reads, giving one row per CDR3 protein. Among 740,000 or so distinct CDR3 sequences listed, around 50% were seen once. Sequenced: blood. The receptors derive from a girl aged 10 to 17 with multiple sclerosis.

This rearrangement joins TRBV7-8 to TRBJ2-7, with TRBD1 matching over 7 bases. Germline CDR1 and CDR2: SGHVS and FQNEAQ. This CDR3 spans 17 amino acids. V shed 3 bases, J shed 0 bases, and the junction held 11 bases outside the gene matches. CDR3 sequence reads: CASSFPRGGKSSYEQYF. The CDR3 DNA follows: TGTGCCAGCAGCTTCCCCAGAGGGGGCAAAAGCTCCTACGAGCAGTACTTC.

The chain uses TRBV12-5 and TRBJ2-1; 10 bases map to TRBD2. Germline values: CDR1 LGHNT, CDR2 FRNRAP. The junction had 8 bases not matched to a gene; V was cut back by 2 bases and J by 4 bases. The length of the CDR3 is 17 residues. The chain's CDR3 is CASGLTQAGGIYNEQFF. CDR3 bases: TGTGCTAGTGGTTTGACACAAGCGGGGGGGATATACAATGAGCAGTTCTTC.

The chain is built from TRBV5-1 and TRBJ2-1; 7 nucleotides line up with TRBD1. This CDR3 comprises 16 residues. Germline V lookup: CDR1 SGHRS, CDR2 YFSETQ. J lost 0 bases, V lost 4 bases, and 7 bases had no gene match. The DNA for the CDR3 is TGCGCCAGCAGCGGGAGACAGGGAAACTCCTACAATGAGCAGTTCTTC. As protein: CASSGRQGNSYNEQFF.

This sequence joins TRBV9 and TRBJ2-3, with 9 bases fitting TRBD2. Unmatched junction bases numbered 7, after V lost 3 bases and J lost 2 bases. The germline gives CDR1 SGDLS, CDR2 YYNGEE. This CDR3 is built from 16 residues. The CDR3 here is CASSGKTSGYTDTQYF. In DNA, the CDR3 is TGTGCCAGCAGCGGAAAGACTAGCGGTTACACAGATACGCAGTATTTT.

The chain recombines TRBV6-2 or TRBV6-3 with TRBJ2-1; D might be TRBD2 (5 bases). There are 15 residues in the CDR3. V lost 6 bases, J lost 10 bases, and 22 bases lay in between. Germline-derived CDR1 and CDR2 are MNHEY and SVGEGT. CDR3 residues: CASRKFLGGSGEQFF. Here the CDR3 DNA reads TGTGCCAGCAGAAAATTCTTAGGCGGTTCGGGAGAGCAGTTCTTC.

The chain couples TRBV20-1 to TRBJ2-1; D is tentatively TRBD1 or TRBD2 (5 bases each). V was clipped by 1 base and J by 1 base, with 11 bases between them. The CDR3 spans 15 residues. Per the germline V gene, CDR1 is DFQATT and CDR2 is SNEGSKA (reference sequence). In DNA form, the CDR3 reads TGCAGTGCTAGAGTACCTGGGGGATCCTACAATGAGCAGTTCTTC. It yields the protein CSARVPGGSYNEQFF.

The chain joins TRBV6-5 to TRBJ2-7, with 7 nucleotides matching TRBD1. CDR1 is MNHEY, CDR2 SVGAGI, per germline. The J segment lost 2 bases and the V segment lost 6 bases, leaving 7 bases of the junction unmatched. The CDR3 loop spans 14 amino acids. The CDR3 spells CASRGHGTAYEQYF. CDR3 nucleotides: TGTGCCAGCAGGGGCCACGGGACAGCCTACGAGCAGTACTTC.

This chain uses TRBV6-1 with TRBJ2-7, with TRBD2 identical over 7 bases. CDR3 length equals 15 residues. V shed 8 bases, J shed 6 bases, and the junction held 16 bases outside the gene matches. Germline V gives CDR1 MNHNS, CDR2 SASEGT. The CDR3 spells CASAGPTSRKTEQYF. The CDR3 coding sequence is TGTGCCAGCGCAGGCCCGACTAGCAGGAAAACCGAGCAGTACTTC.

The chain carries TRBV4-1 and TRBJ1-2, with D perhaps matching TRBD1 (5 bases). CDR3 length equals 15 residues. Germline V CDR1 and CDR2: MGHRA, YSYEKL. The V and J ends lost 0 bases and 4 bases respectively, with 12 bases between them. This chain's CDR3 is CASSQDWGTFYGYTF. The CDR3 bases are TGCGCCAGCAGCCAAGATTGGGGGACGTTCTATGGCTACACCTTC.

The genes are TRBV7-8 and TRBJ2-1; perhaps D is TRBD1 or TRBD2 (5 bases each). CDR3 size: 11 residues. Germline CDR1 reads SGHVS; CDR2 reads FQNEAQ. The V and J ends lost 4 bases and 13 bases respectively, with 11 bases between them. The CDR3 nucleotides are TGTGCCAGCAGCTACCGGGACCCTCAGTTCTTC. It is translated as CASSYRDPQFF.

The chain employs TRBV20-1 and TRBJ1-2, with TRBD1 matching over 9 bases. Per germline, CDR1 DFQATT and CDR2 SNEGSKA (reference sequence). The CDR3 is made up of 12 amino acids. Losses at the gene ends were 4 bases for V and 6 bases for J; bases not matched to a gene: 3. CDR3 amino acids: CSATDRGHGYTF. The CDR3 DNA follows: TGCAGTGCTACGGACAGGGGTCATGGCTACACCTTC.

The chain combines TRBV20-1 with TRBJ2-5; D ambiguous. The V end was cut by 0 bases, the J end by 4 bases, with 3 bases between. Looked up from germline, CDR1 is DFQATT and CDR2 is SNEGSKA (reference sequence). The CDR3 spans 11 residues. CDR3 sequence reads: CSARELETQYF. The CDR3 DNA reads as TGCAGTGCTAGAGAGCTAGAGACCCAGTACTTC.

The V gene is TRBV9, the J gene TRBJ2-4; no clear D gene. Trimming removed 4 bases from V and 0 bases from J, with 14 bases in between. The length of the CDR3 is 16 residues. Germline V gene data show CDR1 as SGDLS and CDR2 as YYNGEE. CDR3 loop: CASSPQVGPAKNIQYF. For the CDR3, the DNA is TGTGCCAGCAGCCCCCAGGTAGGGCCAGCCAAAAACATTCAGTACTTC.

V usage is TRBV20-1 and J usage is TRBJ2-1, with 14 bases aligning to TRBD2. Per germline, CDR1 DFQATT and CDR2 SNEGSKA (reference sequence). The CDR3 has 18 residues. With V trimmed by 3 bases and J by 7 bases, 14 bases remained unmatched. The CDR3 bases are TGCAGTGCTAGCTCGGCGGGGACTAGCGGGGGCCCAAGGAATGAGCAGTTCTTC. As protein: CSASSAGTSGGPRNEQFF.

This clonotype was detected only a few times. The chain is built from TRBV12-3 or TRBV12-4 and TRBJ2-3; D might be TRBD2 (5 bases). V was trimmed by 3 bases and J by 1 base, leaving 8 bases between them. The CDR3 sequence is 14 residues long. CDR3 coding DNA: TGTGCCAGCAGTTTTCGCGGGCGCACAGATACGCAGTATTTT. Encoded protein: CASSFRGRTDTQYF.